This T cell receptor (beta chain) appears in the sequencing data of a study of shared clonotypes between healthy human individuals. Using immunoSEQ multiplex PCR, the repertoire was profiled, and TCRdb retains in-frame clones only, with some absent. The table has 1,100,000 or so clones, around 78% seen once; the top ten hold more than 0.5%. There are 15 residues in the CDR3. The germline V gene encodes CDR1 SGHAT and CDR2 FQNNGV. Trimming removed 5 bases at V and 5 bases at J, with 18 bases between. This chain links TRBV11-2 with TRBJ1-2; the D is unclear. This receptor was identified in a man between 18 and 35 years old in good health. Some clones in this sample may be carry-over from other donors' samples. Material for sequencing was memory CD4+ T cells from PBMCs. The subset: CD45RA-negative fraction. Here the CDR3 DNA reads TGTGCCAGCAGCCTGGCAGCGACAAACCAATATGGCTACACCTTC. Protein: CASSLAATNQYGYTF. The whole variable domain, remainder taken from reference TRBV11-2 and TRBJ1-2, is EAGVAQSPRYKIIEKRQSVAFWCNPISGHATLYWYQQILGQGPKLLIQFQNNGVVDDSQLPKDRFSAERLKGVDSTLKIQPAKLEDSAVYLCASSLAATNQYGYTFGSGTRLTVV.